These 13 T cell receptor beta chains were sequenced from one sample in a study of cytomegalovirus exposure and HLA in healthy donors. Produced via immunoSEQ multiplex PCR; TCRdb's table is partial and in-frame only. The sample holds some 150,000 clones, about 87% seen once. The material sequenced was PBMCs. The receptors stem from a man younger than 35 in good health and CMV-seropositive.

This sequence joins TRBV6-5 and TRBJ2-2; 7 bases are shared with TRBD2. Germline assignment: CDR1 MNHEY and CDR2 SVGAGI. The CDR3 is 14 amino acids. Trimming took 6 bases from V and 6 from J; bases not matched to a gene: 7. CDR3 residues: CASRRPGRSGELFF. CDR3 bases: TGTGCCAGCAGAAGACCCGGGAGGTCCGGGGAGCTGTTTTTT.

The chain uses TRBV18 and TRBJ1-1; possible D gene TRBD1, 5 bases. Germline V gene data show CDR1 as KGHSH and CDR2 as LQKENI. This CDR3 region has 17 residues. With 1 base removed from V and 0 bases from J, the gap between germline ends came to 15 bases. DNA for the CDR3: TGTGCCAGCTCACCACGACTGGGGGGAGGAGTGAACACTGAAGCTTTCTTT. Protein sequence: CASSPRLGGGVNTEAFF.

The genes are TRBV7-9 and TRBJ2-1; 7 bases align to TRBD2. V trimming: 5 bases; J trimming: 0 bases; junction bases outside the gene matches: 7. Germline CDR1 and CDR2: SEHNR and FQNEAQ (reference sequence). The CDR3 spans 16 residues. This CDR3 is CASSLLGGGSYNEQFF. The CDR3 DNA is TGTGCCAGCAGCCTCCTGGGGGGGGGCTCCTACAATGAGCAGTTCTTC.

V gene TRBV12-5 combines with J gene TRBJ1-5; 9 bases match TRBD1. J was trimmed by 4 bases and V by 3 bases; bases with no gene match: 7. The CDR3 extends over 16 amino acids. Germline CDR1 LGHNT, CDR2 FRNRAP. CDR3 sequence reads: CASGFGDDRGNQPQHF. CDR3 sequence (DNA): TGTGCTAGTGGTTTTGGCGACGACAGGGGGAATCAGCCCCAGCATTTT.

This clone was recorded once. This chain connects TRBV2 to TRBJ2-1; 10 positions match TRBD2. The germline gives CDR1 SNHLY, CDR2 FYNNEI. Germline trimming cut 6 bases from V and 14 bases from J; bases unmatched to any gene: 10. This CDR3 comprises 13 residues. As DNA, the CDR3 is TGTGCCAGCAGGAGGGCACTAGCGGGAACGGAGTTCTTC. Protein: CASRRALAGTEFF.

This clone was detected only a few times. The rearrangement joins TRBV11-2 to TRBJ1-2, with no clear D. The CDR3 length is 12 residues. Trimming removed 3 bases from V and 8 bases from J, with 10 bases in between. The germline V gene has CDR1 SGHAT and CDR2 FQNNGV. CDR3 sequence (DNA): TGTGCCAGCAGCTTCCGCCCCGGGGGCTACACCTTC. Its translation is CASSFRPGGYTF.

This clone was found once. This chain uses TRBV5-1 with TRBJ2-1, with D perhaps TRBD2 (5 bases). The CDR3 consists of 15 residues. V was cut by 1 base and J by 6 bases, with 14 bases left in between. The germline gives CDR1 SGHRS, CDR2 YFSETQ. CDR3 nucleotides: TGCGCCAGCAGCTTGAGGCTAGCAGGAACCAATGAGCAGTTCTTC. Translated: CASSLRLAGTNEQFF.

This clone occurred once. The V call is TRBV19, the J call TRBJ1-4; D is undetermined. The CDR3 sequence is 13 residues long. Germline V gene sequence: CDR1 LNHDA, CDR2 SQIVND (reference sequence). Deletions cut 9 bases from V and 0 bases from J, with 8 bases between. This CDR3 reads CASMGATNEKLFF. The CDR3 DNA reads TGTGCCAGCATGGGAGCAACTAATGAAAAACTGTTTTTT.

This chain links TRBV10-1 with TRBJ2-3, with D tentatively TRBD2 (5 bases). V was clipped by 3 bases and J by 2 bases, with 9 bases between them. This CDR3 is built from 14 residues. Germline V lookup: CDR1 WNHNN, CDR2 SYGVQD (reference sequence). CDR3 sequence (DNA): TGCGCCAGCAGTGACGAGGGTAACACAGATACGCAGTATTTT. Its translation: CASSDEGNTDTQYF.

V and J are TRBV6-1 and TRBJ2-5, with D possibly matching TRBD1 (5 bases). The CDR3 has 12 amino acids. Germline CDR1 reads MNHNS; CDR2 reads SASEGT. Deletions cut 8 bases from V and 7 bases from J, with 14 bases between. The CDR3 here is CASRTGLRTQYF. The CDR3 DNA reads TGTGCCAGCCGAACAGGATTGCGGACCCAGTACTTC.

The chain couples TRBV7-2 to TRBJ2-5, with D possibly being TRBD1 (6 bases). Per the germline V gene, CDR1 is SGHTA and CDR2 is FQGNSA. The CDR3 has 14 amino acids. V was cut by 5 bases and J by 5 bases, with 15 bases left in between. The DNA for the CDR3 is TGTGCCAGCAGCCACGCCGGACAGTTGGAGACCCAGTACTTC. Translation gives CASSHAGQLETQYF.

The chain combines TRBV10-2 with TRBJ2-7; a weak D match, TRBD1 (6 bases). CDR3 length equals 14 residues. Germline CDR1 WSHSY, CDR2 SAAADI. V shed 10 bases and J shed 0 bases, with 16 bases lying between them. The DNA of the CDR3 is TGCGCCACCGAGAACAGGGTCGACTCCTACGAGCAGTACTTC. Encoded protein: CATENRVDSYEQYF.

V usage is TRBV27 and J usage is TRBJ1-4; no firm D call. The CDR3 loop spans 16 amino acids. Deletions cut 5 bases from V and 0 bases from J, with 13 bases between. The V gene's germline CDR1 is MNHEY and CDR2 SMNVEV (reference sequence). Here the CDR3 DNA reads TGTGCCAGCAGTCGCGCCTTTGATTCAACTAATGAAAAACTGTTTTTT. Residues: CASSRAFDSTNEKLFF.